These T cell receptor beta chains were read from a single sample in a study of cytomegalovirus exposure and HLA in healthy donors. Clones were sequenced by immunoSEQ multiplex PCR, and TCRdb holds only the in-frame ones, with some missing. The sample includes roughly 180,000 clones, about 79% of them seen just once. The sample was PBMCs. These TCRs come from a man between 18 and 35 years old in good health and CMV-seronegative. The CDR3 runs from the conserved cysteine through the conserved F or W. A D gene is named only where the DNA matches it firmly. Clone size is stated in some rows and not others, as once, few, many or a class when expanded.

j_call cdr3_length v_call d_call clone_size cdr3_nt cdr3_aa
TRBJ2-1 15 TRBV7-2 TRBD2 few TGTGCCAGCAGCTTAGGGCTAGCGGGCTACAATGAGCAGTTCTTC CASSLGLAGYNEQFF
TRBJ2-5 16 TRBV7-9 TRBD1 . TGTGCCAGCAGCTTGGGCGGGACAGGGAATCAAGAGACCCAGTACTTC CASSLGGTGNQETQYF
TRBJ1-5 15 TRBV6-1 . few TGTGCCAGCAGTGAAGTCGACAGCCGCAATCAGCCCCAGCATTTT CASSEVDSRNQPQHF
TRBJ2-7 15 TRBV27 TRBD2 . TGTGCCAGCAGTCTCTCTAGCGGGGGCTCCTACGAGCAGTACTTC CASSLSSGGSYEQYF
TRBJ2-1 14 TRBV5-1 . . TGCGCCAGCAGCTCCCGGGTCCCAACCCATGAGCAGTTCTTC CASSSRVPTHEQFF
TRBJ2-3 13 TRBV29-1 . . TGCAGCGTTTCGACTAGACACACAGATACGCAGTATTTT CSVSTRHTDTQYF
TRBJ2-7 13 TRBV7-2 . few TGTGCCAGCAGCTTAGGGCAATTTTACGAGCAGTACTTC CASSLGQFYEQYF
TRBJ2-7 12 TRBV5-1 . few TGCGCCAGCAGCTTGAGGGGGTACGAGCAGTACTTC CASSLRGYEQYF
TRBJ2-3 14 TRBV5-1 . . TGCGCCAGCAGCTTGGGGGGGCAACGAGATACGCAGTATTTT CASSLGGQRDTQYF
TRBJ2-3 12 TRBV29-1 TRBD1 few TGCAGCGTTGAACGGGACAGTTCTACGCAGTATTTT CSVERDSSTQYF
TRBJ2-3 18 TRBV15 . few TGTGCCACCAGCAGAGTCCCCCCTAGCGCTACTAGCACAGATACGCAGTATTTT CATSRVPPSATSTDTQYF
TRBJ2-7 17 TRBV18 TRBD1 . TGTGCCAGCTCACCACCGGGTCCCCCAGGGGGCTCCTACGAGCAGTACTTC CASSPPGPPGGSYEQYF
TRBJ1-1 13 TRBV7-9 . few TGTGCCAGCAGCTTAGACAGTAACACTGAAGCTTTCTTT CASSLDSNTEAFF
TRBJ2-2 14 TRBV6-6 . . TGTGCCAGCAGTCTCACAGGGGGGGGCGGGGAGCTGTTTTTT CASSLTGGGGELFF
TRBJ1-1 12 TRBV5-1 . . TGCGCCAGCAGCCTAGGTGCCACTGAAGCTTTCTTT CASSLGATEAFF
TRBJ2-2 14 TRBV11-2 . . TGTGCCAGCAGCTGGGGACTCAGCCCCGGGGAGCTGTTTTTT CASSWGLSPGELFF
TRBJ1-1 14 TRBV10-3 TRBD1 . TGTGCCATCAGTGACAGGGGGATGAACACTGAAGCTTTCTTT CAISDRGMNTEAFF
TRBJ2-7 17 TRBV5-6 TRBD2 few TGTGCCAGCAGGCCCGGGACTAGCGGGGGGCCTACCTACGAGCAGTACTTC CASRPGTSGGPTYEQYF
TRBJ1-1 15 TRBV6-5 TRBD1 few TGTGCCAGCAGTTACTCGGGGACAGGGGGCACTGAAGCTTTCTTT CASSYSGTGGTEAFF
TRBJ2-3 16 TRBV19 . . TGTGCCAGTACCCCAGGACTGGCAGCTTCCGCAGATACGCAGTATTTT CASTPGLAASADTQYF
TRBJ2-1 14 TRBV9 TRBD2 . TGTGCCAGCAATGTGGCGGGGGGTTACAATGAGCAGTTCTTC CASNVAGGYNEQFF
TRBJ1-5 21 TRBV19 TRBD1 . TGTGCCAGTAGAACAAAAAACGGCCGGGACAGGGGCCGCTATAGCAATCAGCCCCAGCATTTT CASRTKNGRDRGRYSNQPQHF
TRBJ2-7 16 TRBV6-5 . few TGTGCCAGCAGTTACTCACTCCTAGGAGCATCCTACGAGCAGTACTTC CASSYSLLGASYEQYF
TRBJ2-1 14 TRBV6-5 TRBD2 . TGTGCCAGCAGTACCGTGGGGGGGTACAATGAGCAGTTCTTC CASSTVGGYNEQFF
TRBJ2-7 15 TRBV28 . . TGTGCCAGCAGTTCCCGACGGCAGGGCCCATCTGGGCAGTACTTC CASSSRRQGPSGQYF
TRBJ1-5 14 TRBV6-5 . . TGTGCCAGCAGTGAAGGGGGGGAGAATCAGCCCCAGCATTTT CASSEGGENQPQHF
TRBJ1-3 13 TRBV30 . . TGTGCCTGGGACGGGACACTTGGAAACACCATATATTTT CAWDGTLGNTIYF
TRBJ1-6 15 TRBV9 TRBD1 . TGTGCCAGCAGCGGACAGGGGGCCATTAATTCACCCCTCCACTTT CASSGQGAINSPLHF
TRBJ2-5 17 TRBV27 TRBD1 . TGTGCCAGCAGTTCAATCAGGACAGGGGGCAGGTTAGAGACCCAGTACTTC CASSSIRTGGRLETQYF
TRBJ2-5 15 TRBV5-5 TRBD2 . TGTGCCAGCAGCCCGGGGACTAGCGGGAGAGGGGCCCAGTACTTC CASSPGTSGRGAQYF
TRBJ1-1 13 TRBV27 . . TGTGCCAGCAGCCGGGGGAGGGACACTGAAGCTTTCTTT CASSRGRDTEAFF
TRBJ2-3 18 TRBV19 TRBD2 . TGTGCCAGTAGTATAGATGCTGCGGGAGGTCAAGAAACAGATACGCAGTATTTT CASSIDAAGGQETDTQYF
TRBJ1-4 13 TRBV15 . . TGTGCCACCAGTTCGACAGTCAATGAAAAACTGTTTTTT CATSSTVNEKLFF
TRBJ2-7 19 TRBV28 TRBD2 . TGTGCCAGCAGTTCGGACCTGGGACTAGCGGCCTTGGCGGGGTGGGAGCAGTACTTC CASSSDLGLAALAGWEQYF
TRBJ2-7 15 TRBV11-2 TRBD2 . TGTGCCAGCAGCAATCTAGCGGGAGGGCAGTACGAGCAGTACTTC CASSNLAGGQYEQYF
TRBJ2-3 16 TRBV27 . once TGTGCCAGCAGTCGGGACTTAGGGAGAAACACAGATACGCAGTATTTT CASSRDLGRNTDTQYF
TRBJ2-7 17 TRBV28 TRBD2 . TGTGCCAGCAGTCCGACCCAGACTAGCGGGAGGGCCTACGAGCAGTACTTC CASSPTQTSGRAYEQYF
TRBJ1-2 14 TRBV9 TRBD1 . TGTGCCAGCAGAGACGGGACAGGCCCCTATGGCTACACCTTC CASRDGTGPYGYTF
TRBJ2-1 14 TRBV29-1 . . TGCAGCGTTGAAGGCACGGGATCGCTCAATGAGCAGTTCTTC CSVEGTGSLNEQFF
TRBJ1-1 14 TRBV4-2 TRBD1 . TGTGCCAGCAGCGAGGGACAGGGGCCTACTGAAGCTTTCTTT CASSEGQGPTEAFF
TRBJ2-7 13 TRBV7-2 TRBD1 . TGCGCCAGCAGCTCGACAGGGGGCTACGAGCAGTACTTC CASSSTGGYEQYF
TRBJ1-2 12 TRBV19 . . TGTGCCATCGGACACCCCGGCTATGGCTACACCTTC CAIGHPGYGYTF
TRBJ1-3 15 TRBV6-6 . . TGTGCCAGCTGCCCAGGGGAGTTGTCTGGAAACACCATATATTTT CASCPGELSGNTIYF
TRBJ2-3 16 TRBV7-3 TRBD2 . TGTGCCAGCAGCTTAGGTCGGGGGGGAATCACAGATACGCAGTATTTT CASSLGRGGITDTQYF
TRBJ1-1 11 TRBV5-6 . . TGTGCCAGCAGCTGGCGGACTGAAGCTTTCTTT CASSWRTEAFF
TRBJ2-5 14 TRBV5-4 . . TGTGCCAGCAGCTTGTTGGCCGCACAAGAGACCCAGTACTTC CASSLLAAQETQYF
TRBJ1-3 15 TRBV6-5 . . TGTGCCAGCAGCCCCGAAGCTCTCTCTGGAAACACCATATATTTT CASSPEALSGNTIYF
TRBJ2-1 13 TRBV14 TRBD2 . TGTGCCAGCAGCCCGACTAGCCTCCATGAGCAGTTCTTC CASSPTSLHEQFF
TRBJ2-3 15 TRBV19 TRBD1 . TGTGCCAGTAGTTCGGCGGCACAGGGGGCAGATACGCAGTATTTT CASSSAAQGADTQYF
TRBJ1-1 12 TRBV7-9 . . TGTGCCAGCAGTACTGGGGGGGCTGAAGCTTTCTTT CASSTGGAEAFF
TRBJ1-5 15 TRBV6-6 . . TGTGCCAGCAGCTCCGTACCGGTTAGCGATCAGCCCCAGCATTTT CASSSVPVSDQPQHF
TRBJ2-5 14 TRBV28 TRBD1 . TGTGCCAGCAGGGACAGGGGGCTGGAAGAGACCCAGTACTTC CASRDRGLEETQYF
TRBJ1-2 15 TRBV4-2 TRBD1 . TGTGCCAGCAGCCAAGATCGGGACAGGGGGAATGGCTACACCTTC CASSQDRDRGNGYTF
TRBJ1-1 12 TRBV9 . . TGTGCCAGCAGCGTCAGCGGGACTGAAGCTTTCTTT CASSVSGTEAFF
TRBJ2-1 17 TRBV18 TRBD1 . TGTGCCAGCTCACCACCGAGGGGGACAGGGACTCTCAAGGAGCAGTTCTTC CASSPPRGTGTLKEQFF
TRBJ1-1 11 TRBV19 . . TGTGCCAGTACCTTGAACACTGAAGCTTTCTTT CASTLNTEAFF
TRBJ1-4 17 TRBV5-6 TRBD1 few TGTGCCAGCAGCTTGAAACAGGGGCATCCAACTAATGAAAAACTGTTTTTT CASSLKQGHPTNEKLFF
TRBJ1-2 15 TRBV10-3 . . TGTGCCATCAGTGAGTTAGAAGGGGTCCTCTATGGCTACACCTTC CAISELEGVLYGYTF